A single sample is the source of the 9 T cell receptor beta chains below, sequenced in a study of regulatory T cells in long-lasting Graves disease (dated by TCRdb to the early 2020s). Interpreted using the paper, the time point label stands for: newly diagnosed GD, antithyroid drugs for less than 3 months. RNA was extracted from PBMCs in TRIzol for both TCR sequencing and RNA sequencing. Library generation was performed with multiplex PCR. Sequencing instrument: Illumina HiSeq 4000. CDR3 regions were amplified by Arm-PCR with iRepertoire HTBI primers to construct TCR beta libraries. Through fastp at Q25 and MiXCR, TCRdb rebuilt clones from the public reads, retaining in-frame beta chains. CDR3 protein duplicates are merged, each entry listing the most common genes and DNA. Present in this sample are some 600,000 distinct CDR3 sequences, approximately 16% of which were seen just once. Approximately 12% of the sample is held by the ten biggest clonotypes.

These sequences were also reported in another study, on T cells in Graves' hyperthyroidism and ophthalmopathy.

The starting material was peripheral blood mononuclear cells (PBMCs), obtained at new diagnosis, from a patient treated with antithyroid drugs. The receptors were sampled from a man younger than 30 with Graves disease. Donor details come from another sample of the same person, matched by shared clones.

Ten or more counts support this clonotype. The chain joins TRBV29-1 to TRBJ1-1; no clear D gene. V gave up 4 bases and J gave up 1 base, with 10 bases separating them. The CDR3 extends over 13 amino acids. Germline V CDR1 and CDR2: SQVTM, ANQGSEA. The CDR3 reads CSVVLSGNTEAFF. The CDR3 bases are TGCAGCGTTGTTCTGTCGGGGAACACTGAAGCTTTCTTT.

This clonotype was seen repeatedly, ten times or more. This chain joins TRBV5-1 and TRBJ2-1, with D hard to call. The CDR3 spans 16 residues. CDR1 is SGHRS, CDR2 YFSETQ, per germline. Trimming removed 0 bases at V and 3 bases at J, with 13 bases between. DNA for the CDR3: TGCGCCAGCAGCTTGGTGCTTGCGCAAAGCTACAATGAGCAGTTCTTC. Translated, it gives CASSLVLAQSYNEQFF.

This clonotype was counted at least ten times. The chain employs TRBV5-1 and TRBJ1-4; D might be TRBD1 (5 bases). This CDR3 comprises 15 residues. CDR1 is SGHRS and CDR2 is YFSETQ in the germline V gene. Trimming pared 4 bases from V and 0 bases from J, leaving 10 bases between. For the CDR3, the DNA is TGCGCCAGCAGCCCTGGGACCTCAACTAATGAAAAACTGTTTTTT. Protein product: CASSPGTSTNEKLFF.

The V gene is TRBV29-1, the J gene TRBJ1-1; D is possibly TRBD1 (6 bases). With 6 bases removed from V and 6 bases from J, the gap between germline ends came to 20 bases. The CDR3 extends over 14 amino acids. Per germline, CDR1 SQVTM and CDR2 ANQGSEA. CDR3 residues: CSVERGTRPSEAFF. The CDR3 coding sequence is TGCAGCGTCGAAAGGGGGACTCGGCCGTCTGAAGCTTTCTTT.

This clonotype was picked up a small number of times. With a much larger clone just one base away, this may be a read error. The V and J genes are TRBV13 and TRBJ1-1, with D unclear. The CDR3 consists of 14 residues. Germline CDR1 and CDR2: PRHDT and FYEKMQ (reference sequence). The CDR3 protein is CASSRAGGNTEASF. The CDR3 DNA is TGTGCCAGCAGCCGGGCAGGAGGTAACACTGAAGCTTCCTTT.

The rearrangement links TRBV4-1 to TRBJ2-1; D is tentatively TRBD1 or TRBD2 (5 bases each). The J call may be faulty, since TRBJ2-5 better matches the DNA end. The CDR3 totals 17 residues. Germline CDR1 MGHRA, CDR2 YSYEKL. CDR3 loop: CASSRGEGVTTGETQYF. In DNA, the CDR3 is TGCGCCAGCAGCCGTGGGGAAGGGGTAACTACGGGGGAGACCCAGTACTTC.

J is TRBJ2-5 and V is TRBV28, with a possible D match to TRBD2 (7 bases). Germline lookup yields CDR1 MDHEN and CDR2 SYDVKM. The CDR3 totals 13 residues. Trimming took 6 bases from V and 4 from J, leaving 12 bases between them. The CDR3: CASRLGGPETQYF. The DNA for the CDR3 is TGTGCCAGCAGACTGGGGGGGCCAGAGACCCAGTACTTC.

This clonotype showed up many times. The chain couples TRBV12-3 or TRBV12-4 to TRBJ2-2; D may be TRBD2 (6 bases). V was shortened by 5 bases and J by 3 bases, with 10 bases between the two germline ends. CDR3 size: 14 residues. CDR3 amino acids: CASSAGFYTGELFF. The CDR3 region has the DNA TGTGCCAGCAGTGCGGGATTCTACACCGGGGAGCTGTTTTTT.

This clonotype was counted between two and nine times. The chain couples TRBV20-1 to TRBJ2-5; D is undetermined. The J call may be in error: the DNA end matches TRBJ2-1 better. Germline CDR1 reads DFQATT; CDR2 reads SNEGSKA (reference sequence). This CDR3 is 11 amino acids long. The chain's CDR3 is CSARVRNEQFF. The CDR3 nucleotides are TGCAGTGCTAGGGTTCGGAATGAGCAGTTCTTC.